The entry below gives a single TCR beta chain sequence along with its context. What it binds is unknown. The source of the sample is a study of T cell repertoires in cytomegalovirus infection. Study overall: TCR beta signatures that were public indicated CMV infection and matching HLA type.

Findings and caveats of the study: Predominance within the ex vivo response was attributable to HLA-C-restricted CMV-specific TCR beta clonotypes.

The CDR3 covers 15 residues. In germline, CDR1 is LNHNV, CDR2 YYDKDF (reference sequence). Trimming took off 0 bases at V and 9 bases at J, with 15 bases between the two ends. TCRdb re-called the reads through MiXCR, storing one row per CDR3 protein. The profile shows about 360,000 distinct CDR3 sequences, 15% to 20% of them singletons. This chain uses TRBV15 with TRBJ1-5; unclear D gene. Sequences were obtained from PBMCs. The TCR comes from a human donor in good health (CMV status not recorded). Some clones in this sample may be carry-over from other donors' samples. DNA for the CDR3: TGTGCCACCAGCAGAGAAAGACCCCGGGGTCGGCCCCAGCATTTT. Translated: CATSRERPRGRPQHF.